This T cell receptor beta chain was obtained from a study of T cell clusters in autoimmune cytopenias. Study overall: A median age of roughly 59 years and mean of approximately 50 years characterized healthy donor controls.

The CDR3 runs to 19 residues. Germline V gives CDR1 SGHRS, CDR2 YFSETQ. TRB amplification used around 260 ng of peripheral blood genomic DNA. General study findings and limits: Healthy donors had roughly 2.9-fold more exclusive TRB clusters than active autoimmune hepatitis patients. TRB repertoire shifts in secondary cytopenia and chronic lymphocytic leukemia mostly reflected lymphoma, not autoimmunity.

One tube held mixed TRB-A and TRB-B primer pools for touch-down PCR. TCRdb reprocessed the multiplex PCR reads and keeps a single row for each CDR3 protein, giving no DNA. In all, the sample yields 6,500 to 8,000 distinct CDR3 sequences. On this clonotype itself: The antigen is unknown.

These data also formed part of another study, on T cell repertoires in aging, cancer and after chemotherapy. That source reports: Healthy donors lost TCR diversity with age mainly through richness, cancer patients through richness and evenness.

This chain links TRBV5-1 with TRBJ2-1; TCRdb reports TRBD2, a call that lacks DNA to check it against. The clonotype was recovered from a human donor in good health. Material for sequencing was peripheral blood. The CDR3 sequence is CASSFRLAGGPSSYNEQFF.